This TCR beta chain came from a study of response to subunit inactivated influenza vaccine. V shed 4 bases and J 4 bases; nucleotides not matched to a gene: 6. This CDR3 is 15 amino acids long. In germline, CDR1 is SGHRS, CDR2 YFSETQ. Overall study findings and caveats: T cells newly recruited by each seasonal influenza vaccination are few, the authors suggested.

TCRdb reanalysed the RT-PCR reads using MiXCR and keeps one entry per CDR3 protein. Of roughly 710,000 distinct CDR3 sequences listed, approximately 14% are singletons. Only a few counts were recorded for this clonotype. Its antigen remains unknown. This chain connects TRBV5-1 to TRBJ2-5; 11 bases are a match to TRBD2. The specimen was PBMCs from blood, collected less than 15 days before vaccination. This TCR derives from a man aged 45-65 years who received an inactivated influenza vaccine. The DNA for the CDR3 is TGCGCCAGCAGCGACGGGACTAGCGGTTCAGAGACCCAGTACTTC. Translating gives CASSDGTSGSETQYF.